The clone carrying this T cell receptor (beta chain) showed up many times. This CDR3 has 16 residues. Germline CDR1 is SGHDT and CDR2 is YYEEEE. The ends were cut back, 0 bases at V and 2 bases at J, with 9 bases in the middle. Library preparation (for TCRbeta) was performed with unique molecular identifiers. TCRdb fed the PCR reads into MiXCR, producing one record per CDR3 protein. The data show about 150,000 distinct CDR3 sequences, around 8.5% seen once. This record comes from a study of T-cell reconstitution after alpha-beta-depleted transplantation in children. This clonotype originated in a female patient younger than 10 who had a stem cell transplant for congenital amegakaryocytic thrombocytopenia, so the T cells may come from the graft donor. Sample: PBMCs, mostly from graft donor cells, taken 180 days after TCRalphabeta/CD19-depleted stem cell transplant. The chain couples TRBV5-6 to TRBJ2-6; possible D gene TRBD1, 6 bases. This CDR3 is CASSLGRGTGANVLTF. The CDR3 coding sequence is TGTGCCAGCAGCTTGGGTAGGGGGACTGGGGCCAACGTCCTGACTTTC.